The present TCR beta chain was sequenced within a study of Ad26.COV2.S vaccination and SARS-CoV-2 variants. Turning to the study itself: This donor came from the COV1001 trial of Ad26.COV2.S. General observations from the study: Vaccine recipients posted higher spike-specific TCR breadth than their placebo counterparts. Vaccine recipients and placebo recipients showed similar non-spike TCR breadth.

Of note for this clone: As yet, its antigen is unknown.

Treatment denoted: roughly 20 received Ad26.COV2.S at low or high dose, single or two shots; several received placebo; per-sample allocation not given. At day 63 after the first vaccine or placebo injection, samples were drawn. An adult donor aged 18-55 years was enrolled in Boston. The V and J ends lost 2 bases and 6 bases, in that order; junction bases with no gene match: 7. CDR3 length: 16 residues. Here immunoSEQ multiplex PCR was the method, and the copy in TCRdb shows in-frame clones only, minus some. The sample carries about 350,000 clones, 75% to 90% recorded once. This TCR derives from a person aged 18-65 years who received the Ad26.COV2.S COVID-19 vaccine or a placebo. Sequences were derived from peripheral blood, sampled in a trial of Ad26.COV2.S vaccine versus placebo. This chain uses TRBV23-1 with TRBJ2-2, with TRBD1 matching 9 bases. TRBV23-1 is filed as an ORF, its function uncertain. The CDR3 sequence is CASSQGDRERSGELFF. DNA of the CDR3: TGCGCCAGCAGTCAAGGGGACAGGGAGCGATCCGGGGAGCTGTTTTTT.